The clone carrying this TCR beta chain was observed many times. What it binds is not known. TCRdb recomputed calls from the 5' RACE reads with MiXCR, one row per CDR3 protein. The sample includes about 240,000 distinct CDR3 sequences, 8.6% of them seen just once. These data originate in a study of CD8 T cells in ankylosing spondylitis. Findings and limits, study-wide: Disease-linked clones displayed a CD8+ phenotype and appeared relatively rarely in peripheral blood.

Germline CDR1 and CDR2: SGHRS and YFSETQ. The V and J ends lost 5 bases and 2 bases, in that order; junction bases with no gene match: 4. The CDR3 consists of 15 residues. This TCR came from a male donor with ankylosing spondylitis or in good health (not recorded which). This chain joins TRBV5-1 and TRBJ2-1; TRBD2 agrees at 10 bases. Sequences were obtained from blood, either unsorted or a sorted T cell fraction (not recorded which). For the CDR3, the DNA is TGCGCCAGCAGATTCAGCGGGGGGGCCTACAATGAGCAGTTCTTC. Encoded protein: CASRFSGGAYNEQFF.